The 29 T cell receptor beta chains presented below share a single source sample, sequenced in a study of shared clonotypes between healthy human individuals. As defined, naive CD8 cells were CD45RO-negative and positively selected for CCR7, with terminally differentiated effector memory CD45RA+ cells excluded. The method was immunoSEQ multiplex PCR; TCRdb's version includes in-frame clones alone and lacks a portion of them. The sample carries about 1.9 million clones, roughly 95% recorded once. Specimen: naive CD8+ T cells from PBMCs. These receptor sequences come from a man aged 18 to 35 in good health. Some clones in this sample may be carry-over from other donors' samples.

The CDR3 protein is CASSSLGFSLNEQFF. CDR3 DNA: TGTGCCAGCAGCTCACTCGGGTTCAGCCTCAATGAGCAGTTCTTC. The chain combines TRBV7-9 with TRBJ2-1, with no clear D. CDR3 size: 15 residues. Per germline, CDR1 SEHNR and CDR2 FQNEAQ (reference sequence). The ends were cut back, 4 bases at V and 6 bases at J, with 16 bases in the middle.

The chain recombines TRBV28 with TRBJ2-1; 8 bases map to TRBD2. V lost 6 bases to trimming and J lost 3 bases; unmatched junction nucleotides: 4. The CDR3 is 14 residues long. CDR1 MDHEN and CDR2 SYDVKM come from the germline V gene. The CDR3, as DNA: TGTGCCAGCAGCGCGGGAGGTAACTACAATGAGCAGTTCTTC. It encodes CASSAGGNYNEQFF.

This sequence joins TRBV5-1 and TRBJ2-6; 7 positions match TRBD1. This CDR3 is 17 amino acids long. The germline CDR1 and CDR2 sequences are SGHRS and YFSETQ. The ends lost 2 bases at V and 2 bases at J; junction bases unmatched: 7. The CDR3 reads CASSFRSGGAGANVLTF. The CDR3 DNA reads TGCGCCAGCAGCTTTAGGTCAGGGGGTGCTGGGGCCAACGTCCTGACTTTC.

The chain is built from TRBV5-6 and TRBJ2-1; D might be TRBD1 or TRBD2, each matching 5 bases. Looked up from germline, CDR1 is SGHDT and CDR2 is YYEEEE. Trimming pared 1 base from V and 5 bases from J, leaving 13 bases between. The CDR3 has 15 residues. The CDR3 protein is CASSLWGRRNNEQFF. DNA of the CDR3: TGTGCCAGCAGCTTGTGGGGACGGCGAAACAATGAGCAGTTCTTC.

The chain is built from TRBV27 and TRBJ1-5; D call uncertain. Trimming shortened V by 5 bases and J by 0 bases, and 5 bases separated the two germline ends. The CDR3 has 13 amino acids. Germline-derived CDR1 and CDR2 are MNHEY and SMNVEV (reference sequence). CDR3 residues: CASSAHSNQPQHF. CDR3 bases: TGTGCCAGCAGTGCACATAGCAATCAGCCCCAGCATTTT.

The chain carries TRBV4-1 and TRBJ2-2; the match to TRBD1 covers 8 bases. Germline V gene data show CDR1 as MGHRA and CDR2 as YSYEKL. This CDR3 is 16 amino acids long. With 4 bases clipped from V and 2 bases from J, the junction kept 6 bases outside the gene matches. CDR3 DNA sequence: TGCGCCAGCAGCCGATCCGGGACAGGTAACACCGGGGAGCTGTTTTTT. Its translation is CASSRSGTGNTGELFF.

The chain couples TRBV10-2 to TRBJ1-5; D is uncertain. CDR3 length: 15 amino acids. Germline V lookup: CDR1 WSHSY, CDR2 SAAADI. V was shortened by 8 bases and J by 0 bases, with 14 bases between the two germline ends. This CDR3 reads CASRGNGVSNQPQHF. CDR3 bases: TGCGCCAGCCGAGGGAATGGGGTTAGCAATCAGCCCCAGCATTTT.

In this sample, this clone turned up a few times. This sequence joins TRBV5-1 and TRBJ1-1; no reliable D call. The CDR3 is 13 residues long. Trimming shortened V by 1 base and J by 1 base, and 5 bases separated the two germline ends. Germline V gene lookup returns CDR1 SGHRS and CDR2 YFSETQ. CDR3 in DNA: TGCGCCAGCAGCTTGTGGGGGAACACTGAAGCTTTCTTT. Protein: CASSLWGNTEAFF. The full variable domain, its missing parts supplied by reference TRBV5-1 and TRBJ1-1, is KAGVTQTPRYLIKTRGQQVTLSCSPISGHRSVSWYQQTPGQGLQFLFEYFSETQRNKGNFPGRFSGRQFSNSRSEMNVSTLELGDSALYLCASSLWGNTEAFFGQGTRLTVV.

The chain employs TRBV6-5 and TRBJ1-1, with D possibly matching TRBD1 (5 bases). Germline V CDR1 and CDR2: MNHEY, SVGAGI. CDR3 length: 14 amino acids. V was pared by 0 bases and J by 3 bases, with 8 bases between. CDR3 bases: TGTGCCAGCAGTTACTCGTTCAGGGACACTGAAGCTTTCTTT. Protein product: CASSYSFRDTEAFF.

This chain links TRBV19 with TRBJ1-5, with no clear D. V shed 4 bases and J shed 0 bases, with 19 bases lying between them. The CDR3 extends over 18 amino acids. Germline V gene sequence: CDR1 LNHDA, CDR2 SQIVND (reference sequence). CDR3 loop: CASSTTAPTDYSNQPQHF. CDR3 in DNA: TGTGCCAGTAGTACCACCGCTCCGACGGACTATAGCAATCAGCCCCAGCATTTT. Complete variable domain (other parts from reference TRBV19 and TRBJ1-5): DGGITQSPKYLFRKEGQNVTLSCEQNLNHDAMYWYRQDPGQGLRLIYYSQIVNDFQKGDIAEGYSVSREKKESFPLTVTSAQKNPTAFYLCASSTTAPTDYSNQPQHFGDGTRLSIL.

The chain recombines TRBV11-2 with TRBJ2-7; maybe TRBD2 (6 bases). V was shortened by 5 bases and J by 5 bases, with 10 bases between the two germline ends. CDR1 is SGHAT, CDR2 FQNNGV, per germline. The CDR3 is 12 residues long. The CDR3 protein is CASSRGLDEQYF. CDR3 bases: TGTGCCAGCAGCCGGGGGTTGGACGAGCAGTACTTC.

The chain uses TRBV13 and TRBJ2-3; TRBD2 aligns across 10 bases. Germline V gene data show CDR1 as PRHDT and CDR2 as FYEKMQ (reference sequence). This CDR3 has 15 amino acids. V lost 5 bases and J lost 3; bases outside the gene matches: 5. CDR3 sequence (DNA): TGTGCCAGCAGCCTCCCAGCGGGAGGGACAGATACGCAGTATTTT. Translating it yields CASSLPAGGTDTQYF.

The chain has TRBV6-4 and TRBJ1-1, with D possibly TRBD1 on 5 matching bases. Germline V gene sequence: CDR1 MRHNA, CDR2 SNTAGT. V gave up 3 bases and J gave up 5 bases, with 10 bases separating them. CDR3 length equals 13 residues. This CDR3 is CASSEGEGTEAFF. The CDR3 coding sequence is TGTGCCAGCAGTGAGGGGGAAGGGACTGAAGCTTTCTTT.

This clone came up once. This chain connects TRBV2 to TRBJ2-7; a possible D gene is TRBD2 (6 bases). The V end lost 1 base, the J end lost 3 bases, and 16 bases lay between the germline ends. The CDR3 contains 16 residues. Germline V gives CDR1 SNHLY, CDR2 FYNNEI. In DNA form, the CDR3 reads TGTGCCAGCAGTGAAGTTCCACCGGAGGGGTACTACGAGCAGTACTTC. It encodes CASSEVPPEGYYEQYF.

The chain is built from TRBV29-1 and TRBJ2-1; TRBD2 aligns across 9 bases. The V and J ends lost 6 bases and 6 bases, in that order; junction bases with no gene match: 9. The CDR3 is 14 residues long. CDR1 and CDR2 from the germline V gene are SQVTM and ANQGSEA. CDR3 DNA sequence: TGCAGCGTGTCCGGGACTAGCTTCCGCAATGAGCAGTTCTTC. Translation: CSVSGTSFRNEQFF.

This clone occurred once. The rearrangement joins TRBV27 to TRBJ2-3; D is ambiguous. Germline CDR1 is MNHEY and CDR2 is SMNVEV (reference sequence). The CDR3 runs to 14 residues. Trimming removed 4 bases at V and 2 bases at J, with 10 bases between. This CDR3 is CASSSISATDTQYF. CDR3 in DNA: TGTGCCAGCAGTTCAATAAGCGCCACAGATACGCAGTATTTT.

This chain joins TRBV7-6 and TRBJ2-5, with D maybe TRBD2 (6 bases). V was shortened by 6 bases and J by 2 bases, with 10 bases between the two germline ends. The CDR3 extends over 13 amino acids. The germline V gene has CDR1 SGHVS and CDR2 FNYEAQ. Here the CDR3 reads CASRGRDQETQYF. Written as DNA, the CDR3 is TGTGCCAGCAGAGGGCGGGATCAAGAGACCCAGTACTTC.

This clone was observed a single time. This chain uses TRBV20-1 with TRBJ2-1; D gene uncertain. Trimming left V 5 bases short and J 9 bases short, with 8 bases between. CDR3 length: 10 residues. Per the germline V gene, CDR1 is DFQATT and CDR2 is SNEGSKA (reference sequence). The CDR3 DNA follows: TGCAGTGCTGGTCGGCCTGAGCAGTTCTTC. It encodes CSAGRPEQFF.

The V call is TRBV29-1, the J call TRBJ2-5, with 8 bases aligning to TRBD1. Looked up from germline, CDR1 is SQVTM and CDR2 is ANQGSEA. There are 15 residues in the CDR3. Unmatched junction bases numbered 15, after V lost 7 bases and J lost 5 bases. The CDR3: CSAHAGGPFGETQYF. CDR3 DNA: TGCAGCGCCCACGCAGGGGGCCCCTTCGGGGAGACCCAGTACTTC.

This chain joins TRBV28 and TRBJ2-4; TRBD2 aligns across 8 bases. The germline CDR1 and CDR2 sequences are MDHEN and SYDVKM. V lost 2 bases to trimming and J lost 1 base; unmatched junction nucleotides: 4. The CDR3 length is 16 residues. CDR3 coding DNA: TGTGCCAGCAGTTTAATACGGGAGGGCGCCAAAAACATTCAGTACTTC. Translated: CASSLIREGAKNIQYF.

V usage is TRBV5-4 and J usage is TRBJ1-2; 9 nucleotides align to TRBD1. Germline-derived CDR1 and CDR2 are SGHNT and YYREEE (reference sequence). V lost 4 bases, J lost 3 bases, and 16 bases stayed unmatched. The CDR3 loop spans 18 amino acids. CDR3 nucleotide sequence: TGTGCCAGCAGCCCGGTGTTAGGGACAGGGATATCCTACTATGGCTACACCTTC. Its protein product is CASSPVLGTGISYYGYTF.

V gene TRBV7-6 combines with J gene TRBJ2-7, with 13 bases matching TRBD2. The CDR3 is made up of 15 amino acids. Trimming removed 4 bases from V and 4 bases from J; junction bases left unmatched: 4. Germline-derived CDR1 and CDR2 are SGHVS and FNYEAQ. CDR3: CASSSGTSGTYEQYF. The CDR3 coding sequence is TGTGCCAGCAGCTCGGGGACTAGCGGGACGTACGAGCAGTACTTC.

The chain uses TRBV19 and TRBJ2-2, with 10 bases lining up with TRBD2. The CDR3 totals 15 residues. Germline CDR1 is LNHDA and CDR2 is SQIVND (reference sequence). V shed 6 bases, J shed 3 bases, and the junction held 4 bases outside the gene matches. The CDR3 DNA follows: TGTGCCAGTAGGTGGCTAGCGGGGGACACCGGGGAGCTGTTTTTT. It translates to CASRWLAGDTGELFF.

The rearrangement uses TRBV7-3 and TRBJ1-2; D unresolved. Between the trimmed V and J ends, which lost 1 base and 6 bases, there was a span of 9 bases. The germline CDR1 and CDR2 sequences are SGHTA and FQGTGA. This CDR3 has 13 amino acids. CDR3 in DNA: TGTGCCAGCAGCTTAATCGGCAGAGATGGCTACACCTTC. This translates into CASSLIGRDGYTF.

The V and J genes are TRBV27 and TRBJ2-3; D not certain. The ends were cut back, 3 bases at V and 5 bases at J, with 9 bases in the middle. This CDR3 has 13 residues. Germline values: CDR1 MNHEY, CDR2 SMNVEV (reference sequence). CDR3 sequence (DNA): TGTGCCAGCAGTTTGTTTGTCGGAGATACGCAGTATTTT. It specifies CASSLFVGDTQYF.

The V call is TRBV11-2, the J call TRBJ2-7; perhaps D is TRBD1 or TRBD2 (5 bases each). Trimming removed 5 bases at V and 2 bases at J, with 13 bases between. This CDR3 is 14 amino acids long. From germline, CDR1 is SGHAT and CDR2 FQNNGV. The CDR3 loop is CASSDRDGPYEQYF. CDR3 DNA: TGTGCCAGCAGCGATCGGGACGGACCCTACGAGCAGTACTTC.

This chain connects TRBV9 to TRBJ2-3; 12 bases agree with TRBD2. The ends lost 2 bases at V and 4 bases at J; junction bases unmatched: 8. Per the germline V gene, CDR1 is SGDLS and CDR2 is YYNGEE. The CDR3 consists of 17 residues. CDR3: CASSVLPSGRAADTQYF. CDR3 sequence (DNA): TGTGCCAGCAGCGTCTTGCCTAGCGGGAGGGCCGCAGATACGCAGTATTTT.

The gene calls are TRBV2 and TRBJ1-5; D unclear. V gave up 7 bases and J gave up 4 bases, with 17 bases separating them. Germline CDR1 is SNHLY and CDR2 is FYNNEI. The CDR3 covers 15 residues. CDR3 bases: TGTGCCAGCACCTCAAGCGTTACTGAGAATCAGCCCCAGCATTTT. Protein sequence: CASTSSVTENQPQHF.

The chain has TRBV29-1 and TRBJ1-2, with a possible D match to TRBD1 (6 bases). Trimming stripped 0 bases from V and 3 bases from J, with 26 bases between. The CDR3 is 19 amino acids. Germline CDR1 and CDR2: SQVTM and ANQGSEA. In DNA, the CDR3 is TGCAGCGTTGAAGATCTACAGGACAGCCGGGCCCGGCTGGACTATGGCTACACCTTC. Its translation: CSVEDLQDSRARLDYGYTF.